These T cell receptor beta chains were read from a single sample in a study of blood T cell repertoires in COVID-19. Libraries were prepared by immunoSEQ multiplex PCR; TCRdb keeps only in-frame clonotypes and omits some of them. The sample records approximately 97,000 clones, around 90% being singletons. The sequenced sample consisted of peripheral blood. These receptors were collected from a man between 18 and 35 years old with acute or convalescent COVID-19. CDR3s include the opening cysteine and the closing phenylalanine or tryptophan. D genes are given only for firm matches. For some rows the clone size is stated as once, few or many, or as a class when expanded; others skip it.

- 17 TRBJ2-2 TRBV9 TRBD1 TGTGCCAGCAGCCGGAAGACAGGGGGGATGAACACCGGGGAGCTGTTTTTT CASSRKTGGMNTGELFF
- 16 TRBJ1-3 TRBV7-9 - TGTGCCAGCAGCCCGAAGGGGTCTAGCTCTGGAAACACCATATATTTT CASSPKGSSSGNTIYF
- 12 TRBJ2-1 TRBV7-9 - TGTGCCAGCCAAGGAGGGGACAATGAGCAGTTCTTC CASQGGDNEQFF
- 18 TRBJ1-6 TRBV28 TRBD1 TGTGCCAGCAGTCTATTGAGGGACAGGGAGACATATAATTCACCCCTCCACTTT CASSLLRDRETYNSPLHF
- 13 TRBJ2-6 TRBV5-1 - TGCGCCAGCAGCACCGACAGTCGCGGCGTCCTGACTTTC CASSTDSRGVLTF
- 17 TRBJ2-1 TRBV12-5 TRBD2 TGTGCTAGTGGTTTGGCTTACCTAGCGGGTTCCTACAATGAGCAGTTCTTC CASGLAYLAGSYNEQFF
once 16 TRBJ2-1 TRBV9 TRBD1 TGTGCCAGCAGTTGGACCGGGACAGAAGTACTCAATGAGCAGTTCTTC CASSWTGTEVLNEQFF
- 14 TRBJ1-1 TRBV30 - TGTGCCTGTTCACTGAAGGGACAGAACACTGAAGCTTTCTTT CACSLKGQNTEAFF
- 16 TRBJ1-6 TRBV5-5 TRBD1 TGTGCCAGCAGCCCTCGGACAGGGGTCTCTTTTGGACCCCTCCACTTT CASSPRTGVSFGPLHF
- 14 TRBJ1-1 TRBV9 TRBD1 TGTGCCAGCAGCGAGGGGGACAGGGAAGCTGAAGCTTTCTTT CASSEGDREAEAFF
- 16 TRBJ2-5 TRBV3-1/TRBV3-2 - TGTGCCAGCAGCCAAGATACTCCAGCGGCATGGGAGACCCAGTACTTC CASSQDTPAAWETQYF
- 15 TRBJ2-7 TRBV24-1 TRBD1 TGTGCCACCAGTGAGGAGGACAGGGGAAGGAACGAGCAGTACTTC CATSEEDRGRNEQYF
- 15 TRBJ2-1 TRBV15 TRBD2 TGTGCCACCAGCAGAGTGCGGGAGAGTGGAAATGAGCAGTTCTTC CATSRVRESGNEQFF
- 13 TRBJ1-3 TRBV6-1 - TGTGCCAGCAGTGGAGCAGGGAGGAACACCATATATTTT CASSGAGRNTIYF
- 14 TRBJ2-1 TRBV6-5 TRBD2 TGTGCCAGCGGAGAGCGGGAACCTTGGAATGAGCAGTTCTTC CASGEREPWNEQFF
once 14 TRBJ2-7 TRBV2 TRBD2 TGTGCCAGCAGTGAAACGGGGGGTCCCTACGAGCAGTACTTC CASSETGGPYEQYF
- 14 TRBJ2-1 TRBV24-1 - TGTGCCACCAGTACTCTCCAAAGCCCTAATGAGCAGTTCTTC CATSTLQSPNEQFF
- 13 TRBJ2-3 TRBV24-1 TRBD2 TGTGCCACCAGTGACAGGGGACTAGCCACGCAGTATTTT CATSDRGLATQYF
- 16 TRBJ1-5 TRBV5-1 TRBD1 TGCGCCAGCAGCTTGGCGCCGGGACAGGGTAATCAGCCCCAGCATTTT CASSLAPGQGNQPQHF
- 15 TRBJ1-3 TRBV18 TRBD1 TGTGCCAGCTCACCACTTGGGACAGGGGGAAACACCATATATTTT CASSPLGTGGNTIYF
- 14 TRBJ1-1 TRBV5-6 TRBD1 TGTGCCAGCAGCTCTGACAGGGCGGACACTGAAGCTTTCTTT CASSSDRADTEAFF
once 16 TRBJ2-7 TRBV18 TRBD1 TGTGCCAGCTCTCGTAACGCCCGGACAGGGACGTACGAGCAGTACTTC CASSRNARTGTYEQYF
- 15 TRBJ1-4 TRBV3-1/TRBV3-2 - TGTGCCAGCAGCCAAGGAGGGTCCCTAAATGAAAAACTGTTTTTT CASSQGGSLNEKLFF
- 11 TRBJ2-5 TRBV5-1 - TGCGCCAGCAGCGTTAAAGAGACCCAGTACTTC CASSVKETQYF
- 15 TRBJ1-2 TRBV5-4 - TGTGCCAGCAGCTTGTCGGGGGGAGAGAACTATGGCTACACCTTC CASSLSGGENYGYTF
- 14 TRBJ1-5 TRBV4-1 TRBD1 TGCGCCAGCAGCCGACAGGGCCTAAATCAGCCCCAGCATTTT CASSRQGLNQPQHF
- 14 TRBJ2-7 TRBV11-2 TRBD1 TGTGCCAGCAGCTTAGGGGACAGGGCTAACGAGCAGTACTTC CASSLGDRANEQYF
- 12 TRBJ1-5 TRBV6-5 - TGTGCCAGCAGTCGCGCCAATCAGCCCCAGCATTTT CASSRANQPQHF
- 14 TRBJ1-1 TRBV29-1 - TGCAGCGTGGTAGTTGCGCAGGGGTTCACTGAAGCTTTCTTT CSVVVAQGFTEAFF
- 13 TRBJ2-7 TRBV6-5 TRBD1 TGTGCCAGCGGGGACAGGGGTAGGGACGAGCAGTACTTC CASGDRGRDEQYF
- 15 TRBJ1-4 TRBV11-2 - TGTGCCAGCAGCACGCGGGATCCGAGGAGGGAAAAACTGTTTTTT CASSTRDPRREKLFF
- 14 TRBJ1-1 TRBV14 TRBD1 TGTGCCAGCAGCCGTTGGACAGGGAGCACTGAAGCTTTCTTT CASSRWTGSTEAFF
few 16 TRBJ2-3 TRBV11-3 TRBD2 TGTGCCAGCAGCTTAGGGACGGGACTAGCGGGAGATACGCAGTATTTT CASSLGTGLAGDTQYF
- 15 TRBJ2-3 TRBV24-1 TRBD2 TGTGCCACCAGTGATTTGTCTAGCGGTACAGATACGCAGTATTTT CATSDLSSGTDTQYF
- 13 TRBJ1-2 TRBV19 - TGTGCCAGTAGTATAAGGTTGAGGGATGGCTACACCTTC CASSIRLRDGYTF
- 14 TRBJ1-6 TRBV15 - TGTGCCACCAGCAGACGGGGAGATGGTTCACCCCTCCACTTT CATSRRGDGSPLHF
- 15 TRBJ1-4 TRBV11-2 TRBD1 TGTGCCAGCAGCCCACGGGACAGATTAAATGAAAAACTGTTTTTT CASSPRDRLNEKLFF
- 17 TRBJ1-1 TRBV29-1 - TGCAGCGTTGAAGATCGGGGAGGAGATGTATTGAACACTGAAGCTTTCTTT CSVEDRGGDVLNTEAFF
- 16 TRBJ1-1 TRBV7-9 - TGTGCCAGCAGCTTAGGTCCTAGACAGCTGAACACTGAAGCTTTCTTT CASSLGPRQLNTEAFF
once 12 TRBJ1-2 TRBV21-1 - TGTGCCAGAGCTAGTCAGAACTATGGCTACACCTTC CARASQNYGYTF
few 15 TRBJ2-2 TRBV19 TRBD1 TGTGCCAGTAGTATCCTCAACAGGGGCACCGGGGAGCTGTTTTTT CASSILNRGTGELFF
- 15 TRBJ1-6 TRBV7-2 TRBD1 TGTGCCAGCAGCCGCCGGACAGGGGAAAATTCACCCCTCCACTTT CASSRRTGENSPLHF
- 14 TRBJ2-3 TRBV6-4 - TGTGCCAGCAGTGACAGGGGAAGAGCAGATACGCAGTATTTT CASSDRGRADTQYF
- 12 TRBJ1-2 TRBV5-1 TRBD1 TGCGCCAGCAGCACTGACAGGGACGGCTACACCTTC CASSTDRDGYTF
- 13 TRBJ2-7 TRBV12-3/TRBV12-4 - TGTGCCAGCAGTTTGGGCAGCTCCTACGAGCAGTACTTC CASSLGSSYEQYF
- 17 TRBJ2-1 TRBV7-9 - TGTGCCAGCAGCTTAGCAACCCCCCCGACAGAGTACAATGAGCAGTTCTTC CASSLATPPTEYNEQFF
- 16 TRBJ2-5 TRBV19 TRBD1 TGTGCCAGTAGGGGTGTGGACAGGGGCAGCACAGAGACCCAGTACTTC CASRGVDRGSTETQYF
- 15 TRBJ1-2 TRBV3-1/TRBV3-2 - TGTGCCAGCAGCCAGGGGGAGGGCAGGAACTATGGCTACACCTTC CASSQGEGRNYGYTF
- 19 TRBJ2-3 TRBV19 - TGTGCCAGTAGCGACTTAATATACGCCGGGACACCGAGCACAGATACGCAGTATTTT CASSDLIYAGTPSTDTQYF
- 15 TRBJ2-5 TRBV7-7 - TGTGCCAGCAGCCCGCGAATGGGGGGAGAAGAGACCCAGTACTTC CASSPRMGGEETQYF
- 13 TRBJ2-7 TRBV27 - TGTGCCAGCGGCAGGGCAAGCTCCTACGAGCAGTACTTC CASGRASSYEQYF
- 16 TRBJ2-3 TRBV19 - TGTGCCAGTAGTATGGCAAAGGGGAAATTGGCAGATACGCAGTATTTT CASSMAKGKLADTQYF
once 13 TRBJ1-1 TRBV2 - TGTGCCAGCAGTGAAAGCCAGGGGAGAGGAGCTTTCTTT CASSESQGRGAFF